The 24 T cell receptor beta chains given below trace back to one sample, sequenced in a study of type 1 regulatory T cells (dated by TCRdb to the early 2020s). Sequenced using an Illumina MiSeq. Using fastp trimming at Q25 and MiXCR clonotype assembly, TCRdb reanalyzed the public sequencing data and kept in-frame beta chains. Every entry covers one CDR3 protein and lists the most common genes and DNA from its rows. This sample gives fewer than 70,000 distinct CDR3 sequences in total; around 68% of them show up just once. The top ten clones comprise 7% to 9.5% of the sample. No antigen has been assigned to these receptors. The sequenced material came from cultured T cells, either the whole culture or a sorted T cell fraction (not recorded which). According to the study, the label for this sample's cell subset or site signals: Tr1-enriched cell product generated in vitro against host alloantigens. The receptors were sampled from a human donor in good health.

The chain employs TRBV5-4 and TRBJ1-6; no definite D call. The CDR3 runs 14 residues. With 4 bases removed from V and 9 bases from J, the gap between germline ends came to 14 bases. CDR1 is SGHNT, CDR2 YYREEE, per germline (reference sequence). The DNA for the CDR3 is TGTGCCAGCAGCCCGAGGACGACCAGTTCACCCCTCCACTTT. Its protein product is CASSPRTTSSPLHF.

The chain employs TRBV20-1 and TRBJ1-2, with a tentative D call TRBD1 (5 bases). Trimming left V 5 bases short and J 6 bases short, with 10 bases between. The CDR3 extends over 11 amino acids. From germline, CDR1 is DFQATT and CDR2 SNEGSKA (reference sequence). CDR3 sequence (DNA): TGCAGTGCTCCGCAGGGCAATGGCTACACCTTC. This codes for CSAPQGNGYTF.

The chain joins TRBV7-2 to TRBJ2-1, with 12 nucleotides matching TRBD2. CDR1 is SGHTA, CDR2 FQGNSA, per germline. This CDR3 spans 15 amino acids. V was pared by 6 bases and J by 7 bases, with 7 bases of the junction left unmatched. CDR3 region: CASSSTSGSWNEQFF. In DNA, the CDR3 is TGTGCCAGCAGTTCGACTAGCGGGAGTTGGAATGAGCAGTTCTTC.

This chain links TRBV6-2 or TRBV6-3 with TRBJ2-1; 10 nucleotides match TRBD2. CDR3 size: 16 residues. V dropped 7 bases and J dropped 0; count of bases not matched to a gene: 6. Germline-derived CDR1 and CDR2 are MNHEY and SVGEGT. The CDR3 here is CASNLSGRSSYNEQFF. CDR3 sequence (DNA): TGTGCCAGCAATCTTAGCGGGAGGAGCTCCTACAATGAGCAGTTCTTC.

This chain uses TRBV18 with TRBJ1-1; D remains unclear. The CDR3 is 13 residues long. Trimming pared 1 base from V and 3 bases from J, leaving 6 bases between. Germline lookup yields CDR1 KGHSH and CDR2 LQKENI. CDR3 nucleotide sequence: TGTGCCAGCTCACCACAGGGTGACACTGAAGCTTTCTTT. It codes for CASSPQGDTEAFF.

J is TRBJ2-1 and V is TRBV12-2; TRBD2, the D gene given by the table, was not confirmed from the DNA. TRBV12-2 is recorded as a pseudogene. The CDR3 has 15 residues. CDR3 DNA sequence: TGTGCAAGTCGCTTTTGGCGGCCTCCTATATGCGTTGGGTTCTTC. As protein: CASRFWRPPICVGFF.

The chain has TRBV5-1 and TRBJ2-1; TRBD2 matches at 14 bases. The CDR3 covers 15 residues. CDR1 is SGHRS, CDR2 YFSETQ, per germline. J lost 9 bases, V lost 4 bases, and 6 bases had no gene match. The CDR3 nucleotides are TGCGCCAGCAGCCCTATAGGACTAGCGGGAGGTGAGCAGTTCTTC. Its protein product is CASSPIGLAGGEQFF.

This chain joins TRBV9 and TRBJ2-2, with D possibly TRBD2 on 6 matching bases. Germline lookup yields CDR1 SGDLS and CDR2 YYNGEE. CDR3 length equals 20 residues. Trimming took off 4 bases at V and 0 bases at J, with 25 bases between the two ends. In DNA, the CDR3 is TGTGCCAGCAGCCTCCTGGGGGGAGCGAGCGTCTCCCCGAACACCGGGGAGCTGTTTTTT. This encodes CASSLLGGASVSPNTGELFF.

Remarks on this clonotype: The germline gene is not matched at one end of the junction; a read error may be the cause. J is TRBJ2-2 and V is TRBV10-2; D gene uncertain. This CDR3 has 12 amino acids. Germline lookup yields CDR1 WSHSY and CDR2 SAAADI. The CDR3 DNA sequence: TGCGCCAGCAGGGAGTCGGCCGGGGAGCTGTTTTTT. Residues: CASRESAGELFF.

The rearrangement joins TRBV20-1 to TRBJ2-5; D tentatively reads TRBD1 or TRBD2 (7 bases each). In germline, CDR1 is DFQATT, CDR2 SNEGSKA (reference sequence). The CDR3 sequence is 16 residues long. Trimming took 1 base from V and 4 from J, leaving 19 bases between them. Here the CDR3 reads CSARAGGRGFRETQYF. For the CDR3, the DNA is TGCAGTGCTAGAGCGGGGGGCAGGGGGTTTAGAGAGACCCAGTACTTC.

The chain's CDR3 is CASAEQGNSPLHF. The DNA for the CDR3 is TGTGCCAGCGCTGAACAGGGGAATTCACCCCTCCACTTT. The J gene is TRBJ1-6, the V gene TRBV12-3 or TRBV12-4; 7 nucleotides line up with TRBD1. The J segment lost 7 bases and the V segment lost 8 bases, leaving 5 bases of the junction unmatched. The CDR3 consists of 13 residues.

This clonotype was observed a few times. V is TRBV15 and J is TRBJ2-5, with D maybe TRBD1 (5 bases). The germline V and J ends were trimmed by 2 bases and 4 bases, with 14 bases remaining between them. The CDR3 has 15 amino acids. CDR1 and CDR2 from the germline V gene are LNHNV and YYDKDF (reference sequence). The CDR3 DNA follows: TGTGCCACCAGCAGACGCAGGGCACCCGCAGAGACCCAGTACTTC. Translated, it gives CATSRRRAPAETQYF.

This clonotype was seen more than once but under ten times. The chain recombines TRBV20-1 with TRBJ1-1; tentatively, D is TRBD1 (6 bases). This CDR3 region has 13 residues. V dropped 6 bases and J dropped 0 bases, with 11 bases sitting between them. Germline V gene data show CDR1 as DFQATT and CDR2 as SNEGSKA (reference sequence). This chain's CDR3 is CSAARGMNTEAFF. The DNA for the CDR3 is TGCAGTGCGGCAAGGGGGATGAACACTGAAGCTTTCTTT.

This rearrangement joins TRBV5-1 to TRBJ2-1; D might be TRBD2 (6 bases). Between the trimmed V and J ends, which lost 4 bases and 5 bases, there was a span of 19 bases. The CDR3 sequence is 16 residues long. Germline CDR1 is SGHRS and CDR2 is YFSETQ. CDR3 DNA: TGCGCCAGCAGCCCTAGTGGAGGGAACAGTCACAATGAGCAGTTCTTC. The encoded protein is CASSPSGGNSHNEQFF.

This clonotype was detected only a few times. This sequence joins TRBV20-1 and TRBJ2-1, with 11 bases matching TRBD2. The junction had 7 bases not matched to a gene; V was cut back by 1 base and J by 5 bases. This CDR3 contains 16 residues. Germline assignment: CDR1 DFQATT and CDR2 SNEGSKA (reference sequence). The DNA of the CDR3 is TGCAGTGCTAGAGCCCTAGGGACTAGCGGTAACAATGAGCAGTTCTTC. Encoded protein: CSARALGTSGNNEQFF.

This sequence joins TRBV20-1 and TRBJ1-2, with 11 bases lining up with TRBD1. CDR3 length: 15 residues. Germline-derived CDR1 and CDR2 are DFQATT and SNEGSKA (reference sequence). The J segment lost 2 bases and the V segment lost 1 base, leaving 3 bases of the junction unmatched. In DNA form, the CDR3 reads TGCAGTGCTAGAGTTGGGACAGGGGGAAACTATGGCTACACCTTC. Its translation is CSARVGTGGNYGYTF.

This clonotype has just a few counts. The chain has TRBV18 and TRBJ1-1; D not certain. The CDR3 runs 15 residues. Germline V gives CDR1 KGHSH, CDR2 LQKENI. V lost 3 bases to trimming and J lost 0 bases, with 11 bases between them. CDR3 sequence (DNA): TGTGCCAGCTCACCCAGGCAGATGATGAACACTGAAGCTTTCTTT. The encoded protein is CASSPRQMMNTEAFF.

In DNA, the CDR3 is TGCAGCTTGAACCTTCTGGGCCCTAGCGTCGTGACCCAGTACTTC. This codes for CSLNLLGPSVVTQYF. The V gene is TRBV29-1, the J gene TRBJ2-5; D is possibly TRBD2 (6 bases). Deletions cut 8 bases from V and 7 bases from J, with 26 bases between. Per the germline V gene, CDR1 is SQVTM and CDR2 is ANQGSEA. The CDR3 is 15 residues long.

The DNA of the CDR3 is TGCGCCAGCAGCGATGGGGACAGGGTTGGCACTGAAGCTTTCTTT. Translation gives CASSDGDRVGTEAFF. This sequence joins TRBV5-1 and TRBJ1-1; 9 bases match TRBD1. The ends lost 4 bases at V and 4 bases at J; junction bases unmatched: 8. The CDR3 consists of 15 residues. Germline values: CDR1 SGHRS, CDR2 YFSETQ.

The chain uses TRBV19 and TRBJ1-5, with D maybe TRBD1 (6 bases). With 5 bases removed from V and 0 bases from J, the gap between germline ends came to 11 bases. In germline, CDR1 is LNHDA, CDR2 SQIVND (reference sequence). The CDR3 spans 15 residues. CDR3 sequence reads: CASSVDRSSNQPQHF. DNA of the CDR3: TGTGCCAGTAGTGTGGACAGATCTAGCAATCAGCCCCAGCATTTT.

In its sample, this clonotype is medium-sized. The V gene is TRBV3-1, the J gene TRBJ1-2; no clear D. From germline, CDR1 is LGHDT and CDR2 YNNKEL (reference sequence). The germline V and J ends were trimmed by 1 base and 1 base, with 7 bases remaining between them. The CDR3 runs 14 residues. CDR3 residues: CASSQVASNYGYTF. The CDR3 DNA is TGTGCCAGCAGCCAAGTGGCCAGTAACTATGGCTACACCTTC.

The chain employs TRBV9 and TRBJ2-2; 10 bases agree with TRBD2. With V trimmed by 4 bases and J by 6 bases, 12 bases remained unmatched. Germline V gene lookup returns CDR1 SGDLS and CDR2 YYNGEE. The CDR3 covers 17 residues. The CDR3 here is CASSPQAGLAGAGELFF. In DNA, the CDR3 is TGTGCCAGCAGCCCCCAGGCGGGTCTAGCGGGAGCCGGGGAGCTGTTTTTT.

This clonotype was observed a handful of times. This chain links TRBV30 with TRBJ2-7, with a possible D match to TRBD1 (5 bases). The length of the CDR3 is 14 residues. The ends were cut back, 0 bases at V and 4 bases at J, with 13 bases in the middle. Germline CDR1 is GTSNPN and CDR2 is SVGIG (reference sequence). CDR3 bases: TGTGCCTGGAGTGTGCAGGGTTGGGTGTACGAGCAGTACTTC. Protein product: CAWSVQGWVYEQYF.

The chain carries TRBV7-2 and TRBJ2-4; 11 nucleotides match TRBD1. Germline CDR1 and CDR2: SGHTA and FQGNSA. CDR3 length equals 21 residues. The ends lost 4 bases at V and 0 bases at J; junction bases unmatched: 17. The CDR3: CASSSAPGQGGLAIAKNIQYF. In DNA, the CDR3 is TGTGCCAGCAGCTCAGCCCCGGGACAGGGGGGTCTAGCCATAGCCAAAAACATTCAGTACTTC.